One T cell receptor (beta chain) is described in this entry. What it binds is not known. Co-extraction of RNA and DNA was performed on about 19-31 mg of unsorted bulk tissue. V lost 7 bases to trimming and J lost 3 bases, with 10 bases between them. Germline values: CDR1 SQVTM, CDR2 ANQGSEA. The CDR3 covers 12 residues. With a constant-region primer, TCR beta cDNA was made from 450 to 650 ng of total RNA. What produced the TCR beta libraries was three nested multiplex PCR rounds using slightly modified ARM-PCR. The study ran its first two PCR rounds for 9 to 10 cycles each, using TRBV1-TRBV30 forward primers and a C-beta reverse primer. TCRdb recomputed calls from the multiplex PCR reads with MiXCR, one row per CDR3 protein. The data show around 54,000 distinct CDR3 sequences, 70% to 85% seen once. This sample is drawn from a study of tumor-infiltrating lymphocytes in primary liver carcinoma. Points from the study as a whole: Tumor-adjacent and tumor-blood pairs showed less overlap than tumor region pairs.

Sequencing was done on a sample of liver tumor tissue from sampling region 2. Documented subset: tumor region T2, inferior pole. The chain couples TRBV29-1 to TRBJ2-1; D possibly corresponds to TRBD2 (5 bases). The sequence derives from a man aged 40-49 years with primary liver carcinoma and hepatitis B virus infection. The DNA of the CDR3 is TGCAGCGCTGCCAGCGGCTACAATGAGCAGTTCTTC. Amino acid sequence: CSAASGYNEQFF.